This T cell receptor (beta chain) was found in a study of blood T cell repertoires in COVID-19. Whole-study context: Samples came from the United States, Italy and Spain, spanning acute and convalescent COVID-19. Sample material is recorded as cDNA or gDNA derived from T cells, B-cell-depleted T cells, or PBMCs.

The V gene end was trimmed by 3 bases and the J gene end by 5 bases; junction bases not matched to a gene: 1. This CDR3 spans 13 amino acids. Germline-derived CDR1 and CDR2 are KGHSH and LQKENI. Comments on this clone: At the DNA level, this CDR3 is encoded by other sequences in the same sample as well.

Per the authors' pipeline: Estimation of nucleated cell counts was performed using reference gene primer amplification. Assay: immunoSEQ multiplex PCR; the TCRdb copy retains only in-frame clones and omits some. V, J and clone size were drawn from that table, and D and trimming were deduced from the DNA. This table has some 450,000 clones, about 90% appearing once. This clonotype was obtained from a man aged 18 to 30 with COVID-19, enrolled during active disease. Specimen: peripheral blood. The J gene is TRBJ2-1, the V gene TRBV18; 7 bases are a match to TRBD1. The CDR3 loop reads CASSPGQNNEQFF. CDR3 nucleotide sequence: TGTGCCAGCTCACCGGGACAGAACAATGAGCAGTTCTTC.